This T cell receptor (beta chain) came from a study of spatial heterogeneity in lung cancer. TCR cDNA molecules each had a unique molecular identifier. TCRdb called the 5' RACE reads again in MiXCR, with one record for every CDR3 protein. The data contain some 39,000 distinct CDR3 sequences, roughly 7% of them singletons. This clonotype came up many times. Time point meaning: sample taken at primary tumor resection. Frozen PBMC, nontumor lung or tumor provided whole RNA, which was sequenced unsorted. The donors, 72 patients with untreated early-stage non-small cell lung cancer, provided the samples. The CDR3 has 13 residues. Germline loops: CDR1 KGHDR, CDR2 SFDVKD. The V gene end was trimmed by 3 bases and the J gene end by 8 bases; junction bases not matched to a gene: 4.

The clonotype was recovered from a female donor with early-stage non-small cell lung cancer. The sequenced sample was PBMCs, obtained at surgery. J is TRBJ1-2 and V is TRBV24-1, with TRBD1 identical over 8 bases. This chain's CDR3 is CATSDQGARGYTF. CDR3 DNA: TGTGCCACCAGTGATCAGGGGGCTCGCGGCTACACCTTC.